These 5 T cell receptor beta chains came from one sample sequenced in a study of read filtering for tumor transcriptome and immune sequencing. From around 0.4 ug of RNA, a library with molecular barcoded alpha/delta and beta/gamma adaptors was made. TCRdb reprocessed the reads via MiXCR and lists one record per CDR3 protein. The table lists more than 35,000 distinct CDR3 sequences, approximately 12% of them singletons. The sequenced sample was a population of CD138-negative cells sorted from bone marrow. The receptors were sampled from a donor at least 40 years old with multiple myeloma.

This clonotype showed up many times. The chain links TRBV4-1 to TRBJ2-6; D may be TRBD2 (6 bases). The CDR3 spans 17 residues. The V end lost 4 bases, the J end lost 5 bases, and 18 bases lay between the germline ends. Germline-derived CDR1 and CDR2 are MGHRA and YSYEKL. In DNA, the CDR3 is TGCGCCAGCAGCCCCCACTTTGGAGGGGATTGGGCCAACGTCCTGACTTTC. It yields the protein CASSPHFGGDWANVLTF.

At least ten counts were recorded for this clonotype. The genes are TRBV10-3 and TRBJ2-1; D unresolved. The length of the CDR3 is 15 residues. Germline CDR1 and CDR2: ENHRY and SYGVKD. V lost 6 bases and J 5 bases, leaving 17 bases between the germline ends. The CDR3 spells CAIRGLGGFHNEQFF. The CDR3 DNA reads TGTGCCATCAGGGGCCTGGGCGGCTTTCACAATGAGCAGTTCTTC.

About this clonotype itself: This may come from a read error, since a much larger clone is one base off. V gene TRBV7-9 combines with J gene TRBJ2-7; D gene unclear. The CDR3 loop spans 11 amino acids. Germline CDR1 SEHNR, CDR2 FQNEAQ (reference sequence). The V end was cut by 5 bases, the J end by 3 bases, with 5 bases between. The CDR3 nucleotides read TGTGCCAGCAGCAACTACTACGAGCAGTACGTC. Its protein product is CASSNYYEQYV.

This clonotype was found many times. The chain carries TRBV5-4 and TRBJ1-1; D is possibly TRBD1 (6 bases). Germline CDR1 is SGHNT and CDR2 is YYREEE (reference sequence). The germline V and J ends were trimmed by 0 bases and 5 bases, with 14 bases remaining between them. The CDR3 contains 15 residues. CDR3: CASSLVLRGGTEAFF. The CDR3 DNA is TGTGCCAGCAGCTTGGTTCTGAGGGGGGGGACTGAAGCTTTCTTT.

This clonotype was picked up many times. The J gene is TRBJ1-1, the V gene TRBV30; D not resolved. CDR1 and CDR2 (germline): GTSNPN, SVGIG (reference sequence). Deletions cut 0 bases from V and 1 base from J, with 9 bases between. The CDR3 consists of 14 residues. CDR3 sequence: CAWSVQSANTEAFF. The CDR3 coding sequence is TGTGCCTGGAGTGTACAGAGCGCGAACACTGAAGCTTTCTTT. Full variable domain (rest looked up from reference TRBV30 and TRBJ1-1): SQTIHQWPATLVQPVGSPLSLECTVEGTSNPNLYWYRQAAGRGLQLLFYSVGIGQISSEVPQNLSASRPQDRQFILSSKKLLLSDSGFYLCAWSVQSANTEAFFGQGTRLTVV.